This entry is about one T cell receptor (beta chain). The sample is drawn from a study of T-cell reconstitution after alpha-beta-depleted transplantation in children. Construction of the TCRbeta library involved unique molecular identifiers. TCRdb processed the PCR reads anew with MiXCR; each CDR3 protein has one entry. The sample includes some 490,000 distinct CDR3 sequences, around 13% of them seen just once. In germline, CDR1 is SGHDT, CDR2 YYEEEE. Trimming left V 2 bases short and J 3 bases short, with 8 bases between. CDR3 size: 13 residues. This specimen was PBMCs from the stem cell graft donor, taken from the stem cell graft. This chain uses TRBV5-6 with TRBJ2-5; D uncertain. The source is a human donor who donated a stem cell graft to a child with combined immunodeficiency. DNA of the CDR3: TGTGCCAGCAGCTTCCCCTCTAAAGAGACCCAGTACTTC. Protein: CASSFPSKETQYF.